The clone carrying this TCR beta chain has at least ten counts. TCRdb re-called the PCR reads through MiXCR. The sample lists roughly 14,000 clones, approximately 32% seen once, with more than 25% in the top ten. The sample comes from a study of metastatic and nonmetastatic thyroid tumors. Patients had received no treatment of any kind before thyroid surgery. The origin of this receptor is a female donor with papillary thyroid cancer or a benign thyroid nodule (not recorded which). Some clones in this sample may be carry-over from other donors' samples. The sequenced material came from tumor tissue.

The CDR3, as DNA: TGTGCCTGGAGTGTATGGTGGGGGACTAATGAAAAACTGTTTTTT. The encoded protein is CAWSVWWGTNEKLFF. V and J are TRBV30 and TRBJ1-4, with D perhaps TRBD1 (5 bases). Germline CDR1 GTSNPN, CDR2 SVGIG (reference sequence). The length of the CDR3 is 15 residues. With 0 bases removed from V and 2 bases from J, the gap between germline ends came to 10 bases.